The T cell receptor (beta chain) described here comes from a study of T cells in Graves' hyperthyroidism and ophthalmopathy. About this clonotype: One junction end disagrees with the germline gene, perhaps due to a read error.

RNA transcripts provided the source from which TCR beta CDR3 regions were amplified. In the first-round RT-PCR of the TCR CDR3, the HTBI primer set was used. TCRdb re-analysed the multiplex PCR reads in MiXCR, keeping a single row per CDR3 protein. Of about 560,000 distinct CDR3 sequences listed, over 15% are singletons. Germline lookup yields CDR1 SGHRS and CDR2 YFSETQ. CDR3 length equals 15 residues. The receptor was derived from a woman under 30 with Graves' hyperthyroidism. The gene calls are TRBV5-1 and TRBJ2-3; D is possibly TRBD1 (6 bases). Sequencing was done on a sample of blood. The CDR3 nucleotides read TGCGCCAGCGGCTTGACGGCAGGGGGCACAGATACGCAGTATTTT. Protein product: CASGLTAGGTDTQYF. Full variable domain (outside the CDR3, taken from reference TRBV5-1 and TRBJ2-3): KAGVTQTPRYLIKTRGQQVTLSCSPISGHRSVSWYQQTPGQGLQFLFEYFSETQRNKGNFPGRFSGRQFSNSRSEMNVSTLELGDSALYLCASGLTAGGTDTQYFGPGTRLTVL.